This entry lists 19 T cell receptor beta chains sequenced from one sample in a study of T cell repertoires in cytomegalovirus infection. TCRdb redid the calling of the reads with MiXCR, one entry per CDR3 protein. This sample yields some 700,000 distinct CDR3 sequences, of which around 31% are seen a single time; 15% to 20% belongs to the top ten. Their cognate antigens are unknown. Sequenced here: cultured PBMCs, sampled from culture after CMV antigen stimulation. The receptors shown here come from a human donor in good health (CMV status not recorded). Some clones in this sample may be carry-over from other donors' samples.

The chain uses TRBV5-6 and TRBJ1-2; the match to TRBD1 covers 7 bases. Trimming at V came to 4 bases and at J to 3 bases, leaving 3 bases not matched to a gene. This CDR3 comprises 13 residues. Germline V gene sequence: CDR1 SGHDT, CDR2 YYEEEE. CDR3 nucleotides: TGTGCCAGCAGCGTGACAGGGTACTATGGCTACACCTTC. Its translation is CASSVTGYYGYTF.

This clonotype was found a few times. The CDR3: CASSQGIDESSYEQYF. The CDR3 DNA reads as TGTGCCAGCAGCCAAGGTATCGACGAGAGCTCCTACGAGCAGTACTTC. This rearrangement joins TRBV4-2 to TRBJ2-7; no definite D call. V shed 1 base and J shed 0 bases, with 13 bases lying between them. Per germline, CDR1 LGHNA and CDR2 YNFKEQ. The CDR3 runs 16 residues.

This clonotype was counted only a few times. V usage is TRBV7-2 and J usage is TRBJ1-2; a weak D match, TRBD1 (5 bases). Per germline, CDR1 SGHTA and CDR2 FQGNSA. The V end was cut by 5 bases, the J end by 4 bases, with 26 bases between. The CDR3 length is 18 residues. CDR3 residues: CASSRLLPQGRYGYGYTF. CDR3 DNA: TGTGCCAGCAGCCGCCTCCTCCCCCAGGGTCGCTACGGCTATGGCTACACCTTC.

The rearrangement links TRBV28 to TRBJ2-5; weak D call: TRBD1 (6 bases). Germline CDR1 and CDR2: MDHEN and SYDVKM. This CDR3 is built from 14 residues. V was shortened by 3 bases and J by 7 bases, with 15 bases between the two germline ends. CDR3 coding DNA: TGTGCCAGCAGTTTGGCAGGGGCCGAATGGACCCAGTACTTC. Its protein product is CASSLAGAEWTQYF.

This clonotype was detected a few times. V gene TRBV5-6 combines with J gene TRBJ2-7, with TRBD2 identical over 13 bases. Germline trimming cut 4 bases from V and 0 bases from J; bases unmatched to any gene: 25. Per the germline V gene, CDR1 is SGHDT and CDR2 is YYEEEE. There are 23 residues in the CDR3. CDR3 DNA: TGTGCCAGCAGCCTGACTAGCGGGGGGCCAAGACTCGGTTCTCCCTCACTCTCCTACGAGCAGTACTTC. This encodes CASSLTSGGPRLGSPSLSYEQYF.

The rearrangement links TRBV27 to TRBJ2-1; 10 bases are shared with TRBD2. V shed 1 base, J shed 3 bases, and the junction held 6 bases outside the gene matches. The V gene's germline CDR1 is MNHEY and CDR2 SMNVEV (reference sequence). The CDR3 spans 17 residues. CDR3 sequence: CASSLYQLAGIYNEQFF. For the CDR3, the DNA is TGTGCCAGCAGTTTATACCAACTAGCGGGAATCTACAATGAGCAGTTCTTC.

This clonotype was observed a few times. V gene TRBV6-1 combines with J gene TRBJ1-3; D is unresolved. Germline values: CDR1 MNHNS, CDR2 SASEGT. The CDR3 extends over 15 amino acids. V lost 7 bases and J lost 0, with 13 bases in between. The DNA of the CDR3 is TGTGCCAGCACAACGGGTATAGTCTCTGGAAACACCATATATTTT. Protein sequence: CASTTGIVSGNTIYF.

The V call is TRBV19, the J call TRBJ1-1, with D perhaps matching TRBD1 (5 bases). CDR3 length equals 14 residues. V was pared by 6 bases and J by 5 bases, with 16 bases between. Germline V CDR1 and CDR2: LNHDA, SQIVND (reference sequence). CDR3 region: CASRRRGILTEAFF. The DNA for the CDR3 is TGTGCCAGTAGACGTCGGGGGATCTTGACTGAAGCTTTCTTT.

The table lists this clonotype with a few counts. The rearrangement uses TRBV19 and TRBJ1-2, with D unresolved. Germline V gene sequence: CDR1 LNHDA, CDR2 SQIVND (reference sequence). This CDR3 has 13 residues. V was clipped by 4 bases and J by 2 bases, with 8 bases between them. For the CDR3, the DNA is TGTGCCAGTAGTAGAGCGGAGAACTATGGCTACACCTTC. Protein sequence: CASSRAENYGYTF.

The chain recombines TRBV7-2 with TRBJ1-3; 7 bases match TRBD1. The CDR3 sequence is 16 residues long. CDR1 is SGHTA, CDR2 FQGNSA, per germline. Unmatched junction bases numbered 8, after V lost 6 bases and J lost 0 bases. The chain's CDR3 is CASRDWTGDSGNTIYF. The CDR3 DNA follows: TGTGCCAGCAGAGATTGGACAGGCGACTCTGGAAACACCATATATTTT.

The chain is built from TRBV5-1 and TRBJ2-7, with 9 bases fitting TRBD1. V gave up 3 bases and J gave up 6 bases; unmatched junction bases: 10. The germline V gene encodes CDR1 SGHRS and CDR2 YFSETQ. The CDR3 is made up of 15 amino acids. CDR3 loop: CASSSLRQGVAEQYF. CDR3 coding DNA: TGCGCCAGCAGCTCCCTTAGACAGGGGGTTGCCGAGCAGTACTTC. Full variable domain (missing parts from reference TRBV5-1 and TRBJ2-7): KAGVTQTPRYLIKTRGQQVTLSCSPISGHRSVSWYQQTPGQGLQFLFEYFSETQRNKGNFPGRFSGRQFSNSRSEMNVSTLELGDSALYLCASSSLRQGVAEQYFGPGTRLTVT.

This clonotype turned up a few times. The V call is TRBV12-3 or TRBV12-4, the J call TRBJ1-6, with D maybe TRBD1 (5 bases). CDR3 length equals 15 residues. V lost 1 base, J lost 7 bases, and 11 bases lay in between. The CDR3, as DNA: TGTGCCAGCAGTTTAGGGGTCCGGGGCAATTCACCCCTCCACTTT. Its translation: CASSLGVRGNSPLHF.

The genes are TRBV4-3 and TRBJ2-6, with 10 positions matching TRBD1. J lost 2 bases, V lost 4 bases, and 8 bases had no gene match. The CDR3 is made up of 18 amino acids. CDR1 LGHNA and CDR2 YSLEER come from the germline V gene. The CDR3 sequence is CASSPRTGGDTGANVLTF. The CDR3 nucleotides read TGCGCCAGCAGCCCACGGACAGGGGGTGACACTGGGGCCAACGTCCTGACTTTC.

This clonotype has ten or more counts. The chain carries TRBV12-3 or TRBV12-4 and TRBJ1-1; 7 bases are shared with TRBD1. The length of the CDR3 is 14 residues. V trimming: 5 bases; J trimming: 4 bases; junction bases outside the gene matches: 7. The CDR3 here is CASSTTGFGTEAFF. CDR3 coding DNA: TGTGCCAGCAGTACGACAGGGTTCGGCACTGAAGCTTTCTTT.

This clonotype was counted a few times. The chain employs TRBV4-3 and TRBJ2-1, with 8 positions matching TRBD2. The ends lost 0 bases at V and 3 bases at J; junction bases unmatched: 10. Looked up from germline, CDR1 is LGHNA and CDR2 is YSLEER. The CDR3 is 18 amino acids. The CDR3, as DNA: TGCGCCAGCAGCCAAGATGCGGTGGCGGGAGGCGGCTACAATGAGCAGTTCTTC. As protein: CASSQDAVAGGGYNEQFF.

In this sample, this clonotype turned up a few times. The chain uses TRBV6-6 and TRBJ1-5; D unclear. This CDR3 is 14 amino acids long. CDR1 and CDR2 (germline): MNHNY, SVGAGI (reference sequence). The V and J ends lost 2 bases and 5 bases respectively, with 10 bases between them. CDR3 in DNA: TGTGCCAGCAGTTACAGAGGCCAGTATCAGCCCCAGCATTTT. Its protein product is CASSYRGQYQPQHF.

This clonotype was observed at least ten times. The CDR3 DNA reads as TGTGCCAGCAGCACCAGGGACGACCAGCCCCAGCATTTT. This encodes CASSTRDDQPQHF. The chain has TRBV7-6 and TRBJ1-5; maybe TRBD1 (5 bases). The V and J ends lost 5 bases and 7 bases respectively, with 12 bases between them. The CDR3 runs to 13 residues. Germline V CDR1 and CDR2: SGHVS, FNYEAQ.

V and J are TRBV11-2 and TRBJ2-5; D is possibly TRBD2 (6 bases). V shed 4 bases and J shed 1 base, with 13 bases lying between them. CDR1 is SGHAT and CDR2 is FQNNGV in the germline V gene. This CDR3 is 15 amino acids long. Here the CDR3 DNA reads TGTGCCAGCAGCTACGCGCGGGGACTCCAAGAGACCCAGTACTTC. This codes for CASSYARGLQETQYF.

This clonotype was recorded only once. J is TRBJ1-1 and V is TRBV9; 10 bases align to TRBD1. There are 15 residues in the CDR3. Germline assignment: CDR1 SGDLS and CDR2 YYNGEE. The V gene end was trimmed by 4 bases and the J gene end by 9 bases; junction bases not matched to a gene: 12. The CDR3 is CASSRSGTGDSKAFF. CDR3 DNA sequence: TGTGCCAGCAGCCGAAGTGGGACAGGGGATTCCAAAGCTTTCTTT.